The clone carrying this TCR beta chain appeared many times. CDR1 and CDR2 (germline): SGHAT, FQNNGV. This CDR3 contains 16 residues. J was trimmed by 6 bases and V by 7 bases; bases with no gene match: 8. These data are taken from a study of T cells in Graves' hyperthyroidism and ophthalmopathy. TCR beta CDR3 region amplification was performed from RNA transcripts. The TCR CDR3 was amplified in a first-round RT-PCR using the HTBI primer set. TCRdb called the multiplex PCR reads again in MiXCR, with one record for every CDR3 protein. The table shows hundreds of thousands of distinct CDR3 sequences, with approximately 16% occurring only once. A patient was excluded if there was uncontrolled infection, other autoimmune disease, pregnancy or lactation. Fresh peripheral blood, 10 ml, yielded the PBMCs.

The receptor's source is a woman in her forties with Graves' ophthalmopathy. The chain combines TRBV11-2 with TRBJ2-2; 13 bases match TRBD2. Sequences were obtained from blood. In DNA form, the CDR3 reads TGTGCCAGCACCGGAGGACTAGCGGGAGCGTCCGGGGAGCTGTTTTTT. Amino acid sequence: CASTGGLAGASGELFF.